The clone carrying this TCR beta chain has only a few counts. The data stem from a study of blood T cell repertoires in COVID-19. Clones were sequenced by immunoSEQ multiplex PCR, and TCRdb holds only the in-frame ones, with some missing. The table records approximately 60,000 clones, 65% to 90% of them present only once. This CDR3 contains 12 residues. CDR1 and CDR2 (germline): SGHTA, FQGNSA. The V gene lost 5 bases and the J gene lost 7 bases, with 9 bases spanning the gap. The rearrangement links TRBV7-2 to TRBJ1-3; a weak D match, TRBD1 (5 bases). The specimen sequenced was peripheral blood. This clonotype originated in a man aged 50 to 59 with active COVID-19. This CDR3 reads CASSPGGNTIYF. In DNA form, the CDR3 reads TGTGCCAGCAGCCCTGGGGGGAACACCATATATTTT.